This section outlines one T cell receptor beta chain sequence together with its context. The target antigen is unknown. This sample was taken from a study of T cell repertoires in cytomegalovirus infection. Study in general: Shared public TCR beta signatures pointed to both CMV infection and a matching HLA type.

Using its own MiXCR run on the reads, TCRdb lists one record per CDR3 protein. The table records 250,000 to 300,000 distinct CDR3 sequences, around 20% of them present only once. The germline V gene has CDR1 LGHNA and CDR2 YSLEER. V dropped 3 bases and J dropped 3; count of bases not matched to a gene: 6. The length of the CDR3 is 15 residues. This TCR derives from a human donor in good health (CMV status not recorded). Some clones in this sample may be carry-over from other donors' samples. This material consisted of cultured PBMCs, taken from culture after CMV antigen stimulation. V usage is TRBV4-3 and J usage is TRBJ1-1, with 8 nucleotides matching TRBD1. The CDR3 coding sequence is TGCGCCAGCAGCCAGATGGACAGGGTGGACACTGAAGCTTTCTTT. It specifies CASSQMDRVDTEAFF.